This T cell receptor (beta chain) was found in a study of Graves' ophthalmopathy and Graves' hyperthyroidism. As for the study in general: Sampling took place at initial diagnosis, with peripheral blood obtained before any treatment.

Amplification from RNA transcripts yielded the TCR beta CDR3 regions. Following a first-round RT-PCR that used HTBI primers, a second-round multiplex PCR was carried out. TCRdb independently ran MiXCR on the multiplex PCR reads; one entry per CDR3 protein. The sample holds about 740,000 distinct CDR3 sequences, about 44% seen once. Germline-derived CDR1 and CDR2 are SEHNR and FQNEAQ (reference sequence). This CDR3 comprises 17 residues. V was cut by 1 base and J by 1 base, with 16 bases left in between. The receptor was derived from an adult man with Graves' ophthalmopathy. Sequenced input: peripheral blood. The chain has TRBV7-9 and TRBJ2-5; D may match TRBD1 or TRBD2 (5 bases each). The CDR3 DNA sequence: TGTGCCAGCAGCTTAGGACTTCGGGGCGCATCCCAAGAGACCCAGTACTTC. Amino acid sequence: CASSLGLRGASQETQYF. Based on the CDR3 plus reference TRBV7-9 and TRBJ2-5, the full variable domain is DTGVSQNPRHKITKRGQNVTFRCDPISEHNRLYWYRQTLGQGPEFLTYFQNEAQLEKSRLLSDRFSAERPKGSFSTLEIQRTEQGDSAMYLCASSLGLRGASQETQYFGPGTRLLVL.